Below, 21 T cell receptor beta chains from the same sample are listed, as sequenced in a study of T cell repertoires in ileal Crohn's disease. As for time point: proximal margin of the surgical specimen (macroscopically non-inflamed). The method was immunoSEQ multiplex PCR; TCRdb's version includes in-frame clones alone and lacks a portion of them. The repertoire holds under 6,000 clones, with around 84% as singletons. The material sequenced was ileal tissue. The origin of the receptors is an adult with Crohn's disease.

This chain connects TRBV6-5 to TRBJ1-1, with D perhaps matching TRBD1 (5 bases). V lost 6 bases to trimming and J lost 4 bases, with 18 bases between them. This CDR3 region has 15 residues. Looked up from germline, CDR1 is MNHEY and CDR2 is SVGAGI. The CDR3 DNA is TGTGCCAGCAGCCAGGGCTCTCCCGGAATCACTGAAGCTTTCTTT. It is translated as CASSQGSPGITEAFF.

The chain employs TRBV11-2 and TRBJ2-7, with 8 bases that match TRBD1. This CDR3 contains 19 residues. Per germline, CDR1 SGHAT and CDR2 FQNNGV. Unmatched junction bases numbered 20, after V lost 3 bases and J lost 4 bases. This CDR3 reads CASSLADPLTGAFKYEQYF. In DNA, the CDR3 is TGTGCCAGCAGCTTGGCTGACCCTCTGACAGGGGCTTTCAAGTACGAGCAGTACTTC.

V usage is TRBV7-9 and J usage is TRBJ1-6, with D uncertain. Trimming left V 1 base short and J 0 bases short, with 7 bases between. The CDR3 consists of 16 residues. The germline gives CDR1 SEHNR, CDR2 FQNEAQ (reference sequence). The CDR3 sequence is CASSLGGGSYNSPLHF. CDR3 DNA: TGTGCCAGCAGCTTAGGGGGAGGCTCCTATAATTCACCCCTCCACTTT.

The rearrangement uses TRBV6-5 and TRBJ1-3, with a weak D call TRBD1 (5 bases). V lost 2 bases and J lost 4, with 9 bases in between. The CDR3 contains 14 residues. Germline loops: CDR1 MNHEY, CDR2 SVGAGI. The CDR3 DNA reads TGTGCCAGCAGTTACGGGGCCCAGGGAAACACCATATATTTT. This sequence encodes CASSYGAQGNTIYF.

V and J are TRBV5-6 and TRBJ2-1; maybe TRBD1 (5 bases). The CDR3 has 12 amino acids. Looked up from germline, CDR1 is SGHDT and CDR2 is YYEEEE. V was shortened by 10 bases and J by 7 bases, with 15 bases between the two germline ends. The CDR3 DNA reads as TGTGCCGCCTCCGTAACAGGAAATGAGCAGTTCTTC. It yields the protein CAASVTGNEQFF.

The chain is built from TRBV6-1 and TRBJ2-1; 10 bases map to TRBD2. The CDR3 totals 14 residues. The junction had 6 bases not matched to a gene; V was cut back by 11 bases and J by 2 bases. The germline CDR1 and CDR2 sequences are MNHNS and SASEGT. The CDR3 DNA is TGTGCCGGCCGAACTAGCGGGGCCTACAATGAGCAGTTCTTC. It specifies CAGRTSGAYNEQFF.

Here the CDR3 DNA reads TGTGCCAGCAGCCGGGACAGGGAGGGTGGCTACACCTTC. Translated, it gives CASSRDREGGYTF. The rearrangement joins TRBV7-9 to TRBJ1-2, with TRBD1 matching over 9 bases. This CDR3 has 13 amino acids. CDR1 SEHNR and CDR2 FQNEAQ come from the germline V gene (reference sequence). V dropped 5 bases and J dropped 7; count of bases not matched to a gene: 5. Full variable domain (rest looked up from reference TRBV7-9 and TRBJ1-2): DTGVSQNPRHKITKRGQNVTFRCDPISEHNRLYWYRQTLGQGPEFLTYFQNEAQLEKSRLLSDRFSAERPKGSFSTLEIQRTEQGDSAMYLCASSRDREGGYTFGSGTRLTVV.

J is TRBJ2-3 and V is TRBV25-1; 14 nucleotides match TRBD2. This CDR3 is built from 12 residues. Trimming took 8 bases from V and 8 from J; bases not matched to a gene: 0. CDR1 and CDR2 from the germline V gene are MGHDK and SYGVNS. This CDR3 is CASGTSGGTQYF. The CDR3 DNA reads TGTGCCAGCGGGACTAGCGGGGGTACGCAGTATTTT. The full variable domain, rest sourced from reference TRBV25-1 and TRBJ2-3, is EADIYQTPRYLVIGTGKKITLECSQTMGHDKMYWYQQDPGMELHLIHYSYGVNSTEKGDLSSESTVSRIRTEHFPLTLESARPSHTSQYLCASGTSGGTQYFGPGTRLTVL.

The chain is built from TRBV7-9 and TRBJ2-7; 8 nucleotides match TRBD1. The germline V gene has CDR1 SEHNR and CDR2 FQNEAQ (reference sequence). The CDR3 is made up of 15 amino acids. V was clipped by 5 bases and J by 7 bases; unmatched bases: 13. The CDR3 reads CASSVGQGLIREQYF. The CDR3 DNA reads TGTGCCAGCAGCGTTGGACAGGGTCTGATACGAGAGCAGTACTTC. The variable domain in full, completed from reference TRBV7-9 and TRBJ2-7, reads DTGVSQNPRHKITKRGQNVTFRCDPISEHNRLYWYRQTLGQGPEFLTYFQNEAQLEKSRLLSDRFSAERPKGSFSTLEIQRTEQGDSAMYLCASSVGQGLIREQYFGPGTRLTVT.

The chain recombines TRBV11-3 with TRBJ2-3; D gene ambiguous. Trimming cost V 1 base and J 3 bases, with 8 bases left between them. Germline CDR1 is SGHNT and CDR2 is YENEEA. The CDR3 loop spans 14 amino acids. DNA of the CDR3: TGTGCCAGCAGCTTAGGGGCTGTAACAGATACGCAGTATTTT. Translated, it gives CASSLGAVTDTQYF.

This clone was seen just once. The chain employs TRBV28 and TRBJ2-2, with 8 nucleotides matching TRBD1. Germline V gene data show CDR1 as MDHEN and CDR2 as SYDVKM. V trimming: 8 bases; J trimming: 0 bases; junction bases outside the gene matches: 5. The CDR3 contains 15 residues. The CDR3 region is CASLGTGANTGELFF. The CDR3 nucleotides are TGTGCCAGCCTCGGGACAGGAGCGAACACCGGGGAGCTGTTTTTT.

The rearrangement joins TRBV5-4 to TRBJ2-3; TRBD2 might be the D (6 bases). Between the trimmed V and J ends, which lost 0 bases and 3 bases, there was a span of 14 bases. CDR3 length: 16 residues. CDR1 and CDR2 (germline): SGHNT, YYREEE (reference sequence). This CDR3 reads CASSLGAGSRTDTQYF. CDR3 coding DNA: TGTGCCAGCAGCTTGGGAGCGGGCAGCAGAACAGATACGCAGTATTTT.

The chain has TRBV7-8 and TRBJ1-5; D gene uncertain. This CDR3 has 13 residues. Germline V gene sequence: CDR1 SGHVS, CDR2 FQNEAQ. Trimming removed 1 base at V and 4 bases at J, with 5 bases between. CDR3 nucleotide sequence: TGTGCCAGCAGCTTAGACAGAAATCAGCCCCAGCATTTT. This encodes CASSLDRNQPQHF.

The rearrangement joins TRBV29-1 to TRBJ1-2; D is perhaps TRBD1 (6 bases). V shed 0 bases and J shed 6 bases, with 20 bases lying between them. The V gene's germline CDR1 is SQVTM and CDR2 ANQGSEA. CDR3 length equals 16 residues. The CDR3 here is CSVEDWLRGGSDGYTF. In DNA, the CDR3 is TGCAGCGTTGAAGATTGGTTGAGGGGGGGATCGGATGGCTACACCTTC.

The rearrangement joins TRBV11-3 to TRBJ2-2; D gene unclear. Per the germline V gene, CDR1 is SGHNT and CDR2 is YENEEA. This CDR3 is built from 17 residues. The germline V and J ends were trimmed by 1 base and 0 bases, with 12 bases remaining between them. The CDR3 DNA sequence: TGTGCCAGCAGCTTAGCGTTTGGCCGTTCGAACACCGGGGAGCTGTTTTTT. This sequence encodes CASSLAFGRSNTGELFF.

CDR3 protein: CASSPLGEGEQFF. DNA for the CDR3: TGCGCCAGCAGCCCGCTCGGGGAGGGCGAGCAGTTCTTC. The V gene is TRBV5-1, the J gene TRBJ2-1, with 7 bases identical to TRBD2. Germline V gene sequence: CDR1 SGHRS, CDR2 YFSETQ. CDR3 length: 13 residues. V dropped 4 bases and J dropped 10; count of bases not matched to a gene: 8.

The chain employs TRBV2 and TRBJ1-2; TRBD1 is a possible D gene (6 bases). V was shortened by 5 bases and J by 7 bases, with 11 bases between the two germline ends. The CDR3 extends over 12 amino acids. Germline CDR1 is SNHLY and CDR2 is FYNNEI. CDR3 sequence (DNA): TGTGCCAGCAGTACACAGGGCTCTGGCTACACCTTC. It is translated as CASSTQGSGYTF.

The genes are TRBV10-2 and TRBJ1-3, with D unclear. V was cut by 7 bases and J by 2 bases, with 3 bases left in between. The germline V gene has CDR1 WSHSY and CDR2 SAAADI. The CDR3 has 11 amino acids. The CDR3 nucleotides are TGCGCCAGCACAGCTGGAAACACCATATATTTT. Translated, it gives CASTAGNTIYF.

CDR3 region: CASTGASSGNTIYF. The CDR3 DNA follows: TGTGCCAGTACCGGGGCTAGCTCTGGAAACACCATATATTTT. The J gene is TRBJ1-3, the V gene TRBV11-2; a weak D match, TRBD1 (5 bases). The V end was cut by 9 bases, the J end by 0 bases, with 12 bases between. Germline CDR1 SGHAT, CDR2 FQNNGV. The length of the CDR3 is 14 residues.

The V and J genes are TRBV10-3 and TRBJ2-3; TRBD1 matches at 9 bases. V was pared by 11 bases and J by 2 bases, with 8 bases of the junction left unmatched. Germline CDR1 reads ENHRY; CDR2 reads SYGVKD. The CDR3 has 14 residues. This CDR3 reads CAPTGQGPTDTQYF. The CDR3 region has the DNA TGTGCCCCGACAGGACAGGGGCCCACAGATACGCAGTATTTT.

J is TRBJ2-5 and V is TRBV7-2, with TRBD2 matching 7 bases. Germline-derived CDR1 and CDR2 are SGHTA and FQGNSA. V was clipped by 1 base and J by 6 bases; unmatched bases: 11. The CDR3 loop spans 16 amino acids. CDR3 sequence reads: CASSLGGGEGGKTQYF. CDR3 bases: TGTGCCAGCAGCTTAGGCGGCGGGGAGGGAGGAAAGACCCAGTACTTC.